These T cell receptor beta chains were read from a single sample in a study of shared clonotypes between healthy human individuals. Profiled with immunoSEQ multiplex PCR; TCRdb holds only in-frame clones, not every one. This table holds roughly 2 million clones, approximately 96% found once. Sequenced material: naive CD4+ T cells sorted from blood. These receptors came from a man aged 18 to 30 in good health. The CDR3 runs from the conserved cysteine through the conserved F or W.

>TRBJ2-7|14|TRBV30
CAWSPGRYSYEQYF
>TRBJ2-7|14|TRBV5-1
CASSAGLAQYEQYF
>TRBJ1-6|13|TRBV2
CASSEDTVQTLHF
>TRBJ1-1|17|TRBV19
CASSIDTGGAKDTEAFF
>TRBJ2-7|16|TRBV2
CASSKTTGGRSYEQYF
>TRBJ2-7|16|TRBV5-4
CASSLPNRGAAYEQYF
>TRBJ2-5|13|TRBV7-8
CASSWAGRETQYF
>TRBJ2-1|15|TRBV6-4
CASRFPAAQYNEQFF
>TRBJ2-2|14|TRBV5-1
CASSLGAATGELFF
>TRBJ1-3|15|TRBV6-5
CASRDVGTVGNTIYF
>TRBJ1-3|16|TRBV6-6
CASSRDRALSGNTIYF
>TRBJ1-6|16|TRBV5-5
CASSLVAGLYNSPLHF
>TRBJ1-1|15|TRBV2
CASREDRQGSTEAFF
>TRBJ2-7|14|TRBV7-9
CASSPAGGPYEQYF
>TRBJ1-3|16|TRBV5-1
CASSSGGPFSGNTIYF
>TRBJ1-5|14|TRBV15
CATSRGDGAQPQHF
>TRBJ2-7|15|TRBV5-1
CASSLGQGSAYEQYF
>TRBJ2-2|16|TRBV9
CASSVASGRGTGELFF
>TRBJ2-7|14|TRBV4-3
CASSQQGQGWEQYF
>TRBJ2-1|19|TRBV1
CTSIPGLAGGGDSYNEQFF
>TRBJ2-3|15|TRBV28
CASTETRPGTDTQYF
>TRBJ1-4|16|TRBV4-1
CASSQEITGVDEKLFF
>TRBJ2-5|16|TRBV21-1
CASSNGLAPTGETQYF
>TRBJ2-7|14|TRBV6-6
CASSYGLQGYEQYF
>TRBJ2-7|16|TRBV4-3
CASSQDAVASSYEQYF
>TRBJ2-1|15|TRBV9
CASSALTNLGDEQFF
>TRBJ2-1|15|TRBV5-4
CASSLLAGGPGEQFF
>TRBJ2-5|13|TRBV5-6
CASSLGSKETQYF
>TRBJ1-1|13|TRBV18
CASSGILNTEAFF